This T cell receptor (beta chain) was documented in a study of monozygotic twins with cystic fibrosis. On the study more broadly: Approximately 2.8 micrograms of fragmented DNA underwent 15 PCR cycles for library preparation. Study observations and caveats: Monozygotic CF twin pairs shared significantly more nucleotide-identical clonotypes than unrelated CF individuals did. Age, concordance and disease severity did not associate with shared CDR3 numbers.

The method was immunoSEQ multiplex PCR; TCRdb's version includes in-frame clones alone and lacks a portion of them. The data show approximately 7,700 clones, roughly 94% seen once. With respect to this clone: Its specificity is unknown.

V was clipped by 4 bases and J by 4 bases, with 19 bases between them. Germline V gives CDR1 SGDLS, CDR2 YYNGEE. This CDR3 contains 16 residues. J is TRBJ2-3 and V is TRBV9; no clear D. The sequencing input was blood. This clonotype originated in a boy between 2 and 10 years old with cystic fibrosis. CDR3 amino acids: CASSLPGLEIADTQYF. The CDR3 DNA follows: TGTGCCAGCAGCCTACCGGGTCTCGAGATCGCAGATACGCAGTATTTT.